A selection of T cell receptor beta chains follows, all from one sample in a study of TIL therapy for anti-PD-1-resistant metastatic lung cancer. Libraries were prepared by immunoSEQ multiplex PCR; TCRdb keeps only in-frame clonotypes and omits some of them. The sample has 2,000 to 2,500 clones; around 73% are singletons. Sequencing was performed on tumor tissue, taken at baseline. The receptor set was obtained from a person aged 25 to 80 with non-small cell lung cancer. Some clones in this sample may be carry-over from other donors' samples. Each CDR3 is given with its conserved first and last residue. Each record gives: V gene, clone size, D gene, J gene, CDR3 protein, CDR3 DNA. The D gene is left open where the match is weak. Clone size, where shown, is once, few, many, or a class for clones that have expanded.

>TRBV19|.|TRBD1|TRBJ2-7
CASSINRGYEQYF
TGTGCCAGTAGTATTAACAGGGGATACGAGCAGTACTTC
>TRBV9|.|.|TRBJ2-1
CASSVDRIANEQFF
TGTGCCAGCAGCGTAGACCGTATAGCCAATGAGCAGTTCTTC
>TRBV27|once|.|TRBJ2-1
CASSPKLRASLDEQFF
TGTGCCAGCAGCCCCAAATTGCGGGCTAGCTTAGATGAGCAGTTCTTC
>TRBV6-7|.|TRBD2|TRBJ2-3
CASVPTSGPPSSSGSSGGTDTQYF
TGTGCCAGCGTACCAACTAGTGGACCGCCGTCCTCTAGCGGGAGTTCGGGGGGCACAGATACGCAGTATTTT
>TRBV27|.|TRBD1|TRBJ2-5
CASSRYFGTDIQETQYF
TGTGCCAGCAGTCGCTACTTCGGGACAGATATTCAAGAGACCCAGTACTTC
>TRBV9|.|TRBD2|TRBJ2-1
CASSQTSGGLEFF
TGTGCCAGCAGCCAGACTAGCGGGGGGTTAGAGTTCTTC
>TRBV30|.|.|TRBJ1-1
CAWSRAVGVEAFF
TGTGCCTGGAGTAGAGCCGTGGGGGTCGAAGCTTTCTTT
>TRBV9|hyperexpanded|.|TRBJ1-2
CASRKNSRNPSNYGYTF
TGTGCCAGCAGGAAAAACTCCAGGAACCCTTCTAACTATGGCTACACCTTC
>TRBV5-1|few|.|TRBJ2-4
CASIDYQGENIQYF
TGCGCCAGTATCGACTATCAGGGCGAAAACATTCAGTACTTC
>TRBV11-2|.|TRBD2|TRBJ2-3
CASSYRASGGATDTQYF
TGTGCCAGCAGCTATAGGGCTAGCGGGGGGGCTACAGATACGCAGTATTTT
>TRBV7-2|.|TRBD1|TRBJ1-2
CASSLAQGDHGYTF
TGTGCCAGCAGCTTAGCGCAGGGGGACCATGGCTACACCTTC
>TRBV6-5|few|.|TRBJ2-3
CASSAGITDTQYF
TGTGCCAGCAGTGCCGGGATCACAGATACGCAGTATTTT
>TRBV7-2|few|TRBD1|TRBJ1-3
CASSLGQGGTIYF
TGTGCCAGCAGCCTAGGACAGGGTGGCACCATATATTTT
>TRBV19|.|.|TRBJ2-1
CASNNGLAEQFF
TGTGCCAGTAATAATGGGCTAGCGGAGCAGTTCTTC
>TRBV28|.|.|TRBJ2-7
CASSLLDSRGEQYF
TGTGCCAGCAGTTTATTGGACAGCCGGGGCGAGCAGTACTTC
>TRBV6-5|.|.|TRBJ1-6
CASSYTNTRNSPLHF
TGTGCCAGCAGTTACACGAACACTAGGAATTCACCCCTCCACTTT